This T cell receptor beta chain was obtained from a study of blood T cells in healthy people across ages (dated by TCRdb to about 2015). The study in broad terms: Template switching captured roughly one uniquely barcoded TCR beta cDNA molecule per two T cells in model experiments. To track age-related changes in TCR beta repertoire diversity, the study relied on deep sequencing normalized with unique cDNA molecular identifiers. For two donors (one aged 18 to 29 and one aged 80 or older), the study analyzed two additional independent replicas of 1 million unique cDNA reads from the same blood draw. Donors of different ages were randomly distributed across sequencing lanes to avoid experimental bias. The donors were divided into four age groups: young (average around 16 years), middle-aged (approximately 39), aged (about 60) and long-lived (about 90).

Libraries were constructed by 5' RACE. TCRdb names Illumina HiSeq 2500 as the instrument used. A second PCR of roughly 6 to 11 cycles was run with a J-beta primer mix and a sample-barcoded 5' primer. A unique molecular identifier was introduced onto each TCR beta cDNA molecule by a template-switch 5' adaptor carrying 12 random nucleotides. Each sample yielded at least 2.5 million CDR3-containing paired-end reads. First-strand cDNA synthesis was performed from all RNA using the Mint cDNA synthesis kit, with priming by a TRBC-specific oligonucleotide. Following uracil-DNA glycosylase treatment, all cDNA underwent a first 18-cycle PCR with the universal primers M1SS and BC2_uni_R. In the authors' own workflow: Each sample was normalized by randomly selecting 1 million high-quality reads, each carrying a distinct molecular identifier. Instead of being binned into consensus sequences, reads that shared molecular identifiers were thrown out. MiTCR, run with a Q25 quality threshold and the strictest error-elimination algorithm, handled CDR3 identification, clonotype clustering and error correction. A nonparametric unseen species model with Euler transformation was used to estimate a lower bound on total TCR beta diversity. TCRdb reanalyzed the raw reads on its own, using fastp at Q25 for trimming and MiXCR for clone calling, and kept in-frame beta chains. Duplicate CDR3 protein sequences are folded into a single record with the most common DNA and genes. The V and J calls here are based on TCRdb, not the publication. The sample table holds about 1.5 million distinct CDR3 sequences, of which about 45% were seen once. Together, the top ten hold approximately 4% of the sample.

In regard to this clonotype: Its specific antigen is unknown. No base quality information exists; no much larger clone differs at one position.

Systemically healthy Caucasian individuals from Russia, approximately 39 in total and aged roughly 6 to 100 years, were included as donors. Ten milliliters of peripheral blood were drawn from each donor into EDTA-treated Vacutainer tubes. Ficoll-Paque density-gradient centrifugation was used to isolate PBMCs, with at least 7 million per sample. Trizol reagent was used to extract total RNA from the PBMCs, yielding at least 5 micrograms per sample. For every donor, an aliquot of PBMCs went through flow cytometry to measure the percentages of naive CD45RAhigh/CD27high T cells. V is pruned by 8 bases and J by 2 bases, leaving 4 bases of the junction without a gene match. The CDR3 sequence holds 13 residues, the cysteine and phenylalanine included. Of the read, only the CDR3 DNA is kept; its 39 bases are in frame from base 1. Here is what the overall study found, with its caveats: Because profiling used bulk unsorted PBMCs, naive and antigen-experienced compartments could not be compared conclusively. Donor CMV infection status was unknown, potentially confounding age-related changes in expanded clonotypes. The long-lived group showed more naive CD4+ T cells, fewer expanded clones and increased TCR diversity than the aged group, suggesting age selection. Total diversity estimates from one million sequenced T cells were considered lower bounds and underestimates. A strong correlation was found between observed TCR beta diversity and the percentage of naive T cells measured by flow cytometry. As age increased, observed TCR beta diversity per million T cells dropped in a roughly linear way, and a significant reduction was already evident by age roughly 36.

This receptor was taken from a woman aged 18-29 years in good health. Sequences were obtained from blood. The chain couples TRBV12-3 or TRBV12-4 to TRBJ2-5; 8 bases in the middle match TRBD1. CDR3 reads: CASEDRAQETQYF. The DNA is TGTGCCAGCGAGGACAGGGCTCAAGAGACCCAGTACTTC.